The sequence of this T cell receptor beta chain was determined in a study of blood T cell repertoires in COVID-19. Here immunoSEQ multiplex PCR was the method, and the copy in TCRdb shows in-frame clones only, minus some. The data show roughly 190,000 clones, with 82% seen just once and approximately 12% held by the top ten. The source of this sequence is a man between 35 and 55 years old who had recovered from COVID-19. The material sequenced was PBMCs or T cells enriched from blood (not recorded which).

The CDR3 DNA follows: TGTGCCAGCAGTCTAAGTGAAAAACTGTTTTTT. Protein sequence: CASSLSEKLFF. The V and J genes are TRBV28 and TRBJ1-4; D call uncertain. CDR1 and CDR2 (germline): MDHEN, SYDVKM. The CDR3 spans 11 residues. V was shortened by 5 bases and J by 7 bases, with 5 bases between the two germline ends.